These 28 T cell receptor beta chains originate from one sample sequenced in a study of T-cell reconstitution after alpha-beta-depleted transplantation in children. Preparation of the TCRbeta library used unique molecular identifiers. TCRdb re-called the PCR reads with MiXCR, one entry per CDR3 protein. The top ten hold under 35% of the sample, which has about 440,000 distinct CDR3 sequences, 43% seen once. The sample was PBMCs, taken before TCRalphabeta/CD19-depleted stem cell transplant. These receptors were obtained from a girl under 10 years old with aplastic anemia, due to receive a stem cell transplant.

The chain carries TRBV28 and TRBJ2-1, with 12 positions matching TRBD2. The trim removed 7 bases at V and 10 bases at J, leaving 8 bases unmatched. CDR1 MDHEN and CDR2 SYDVKM come from the germline V gene. The length of the CDR3 is 14 residues. The DNA of the CDR3 is TGTGCCAGCACCCGGACTAGCGGGATTATAGAGCAGTTCTTC. Translating it yields CASTRTSGIIEQFF.

This clonotype was seen once. The V gene is TRBV20-1, the J gene TRBJ2-2, with D possibly TRBD2 on 6 matching bases. Trimming left V 3 bases short and J 5 bases short, with 16 bases between. The CDR3 consists of 15 residues. CDR1 and CDR2 from the germline V gene are DFQATT and SNEGSKA (reference sequence). The CDR3 spells CSASSRRGRTGELFF. CDR3 DNA sequence: TGCAGTGCTAGCTCTCGGAGGGGTAGAACCGGGGAGCTGTTTTTT.

This chain uses TRBV6-5 with TRBJ1-2; D is perhaps TRBD1 (5 bases). The germline V and J ends were trimmed by 5 bases and 7 bases, with 11 bases remaining between them. The CDR3 is made up of 12 amino acids. Germline V lookup: CDR1 MNHEY, CDR2 SVGAGI. CDR3: CASSRGSIGYTF. CDR3 coding DNA: TGTGCCAGCAGTAGGGGATCTATTGGCTACACCTTC.

This clonotype has at least ten counts. The rearrangement joins TRBV5-1 to TRBJ2-3, with 11 bases lining up with TRBD1. V trimming: 4 bases; J trimming: 3 bases; junction bases outside the gene matches: 7. CDR3 length equals 16 residues. Germline V lookup: CDR1 SGHRS, CDR2 YFSETQ. This chain's CDR3 is CASSVGRDRGTDTQYF. The CDR3 region has the DNA TGCGCCAGCAGCGTTGGCCGGGACAGGGGGACAGATACGCAGTATTTT.

This clonotype was observed many times. The rearrangement joins TRBV7-2 to TRBJ2-7; 10 bases align to TRBD2. V shed 7 bases and J 3 bases; nucleotides not matched to a gene: 12. The CDR3 has 16 amino acids. CDR1 is SGHTA, CDR2 FQGNSA, per germline. The CDR3 loop is CASTERGTSALYEQYF. CDR3 coding DNA: TGTGCCAGCACCGAGAGGGGGACTAGCGCGCTCTACGAGCAGTACTTC.

The chain combines TRBV6-5 with TRBJ2-7, with TRBD2 matching over 11 bases. The CDR3 spans 18 residues. CDR1 and CDR2 from the germline V gene are MNHEY and SVGAGI. The J segment lost 0 bases and the V segment lost 0 bases, leaving 7 bases of the junction unmatched. CDR3 sequence (DNA): TGTGCCAGCAGTTACTCAAAGATAGCGGGAGGGAGCTCCTACGAGCAGTACTTC. Amino acids: CASSYSKIAGGSSYEQYF.

Only a few counts were recorded for this clonotype. The rearrangement links TRBV6-6 to TRBJ2-1; no definite D call. The ends were cut back, 0 bases at V and 9 bases at J, with 9 bases in the middle. CDR3 length: 13 residues. Germline V gene sequence: CDR1 MNHNY, CDR2 SVGAGI (reference sequence). The CDR3 is CASSYSQLGEQFF. CDR3 sequence (DNA): TGTGCCAGCAGTTACTCGCAACTGGGTGAGCAGTTCTTC.

The chain is built from TRBV2 and TRBJ1-6; TRBD1 agrees at 7 bases. V shed 6 bases, J shed 8 bases, and the junction held 7 bases outside the gene matches. Germline V gene lookup returns CDR1 SNHLY and CDR2 FYNNEI. The CDR3 has 14 residues. CDR3 amino acids: CASRQTGKHSPLHF. CDR3 DNA sequence: TGTGCCAGCAGACAGACAGGGAAGCATTCACCCCTCCACTTT.

The CDR3 sequence is CSVGTSGIADTQYF. The CDR3, as DNA: TGCAGCGTTGGGACTAGCGGGATAGCAGATACGCAGTATTTT. The chain links TRBV29-1 to TRBJ2-3, with 12 bases matching TRBD2. The CDR3 totals 14 residues. Germline-derived CDR1 and CDR2 are SQVTM and ANQGSEA. V lost 4 bases and J lost 4; bases outside the gene matches: 3.

The chain is built from TRBV20-1 and TRBJ2-7, with D tentatively TRBD1 or TRBD2 (6 bases each). The CDR3 has 13 amino acids. Germline lookup yields CDR1 DFQATT and CDR2 SNEGSKA (reference sequence). The ends were cut back, 3 bases at V and 10 bases at J, with 19 bases in the middle. The chain's CDR3 is CSASPSGGLDQYF. CDR3 DNA: TGCAGTGCTAGCCCTTCCGGGGGCTTAGATCAGTACTTC.

This clonotype appeared many times. The chain recombines TRBV12-3 or TRBV12-4 with TRBJ1-5, with TRBD1 matching over 9 bases. There are 16 residues in the CDR3. The trim removed 5 bases at V and 6 bases at J, leaving 11 bases unmatched. CDR3 DNA sequence: TGTGCCAGCAGTGGACGGACAGGGGCAGGTAGTCAGCCCCAGCATTTT. This gives the protein CASSGRTGAGSQPQHF.

The V call is TRBV5-1, the J call TRBJ2-5, with D possibly being TRBD1 or TRBD2 (5 bases each). Germline CDR1 is SGHRS and CDR2 is YFSETQ. The CDR3 is 13 residues long. With 2 bases removed from V and 5 bases from J, the gap between germline ends came to 10 bases. The CDR3 protein is CASSFRDGETQYF. The CDR3 coding sequence is TGCGCCAGCAGCTTCCGGGACGGGGAGACCCAGTACTTC.

This chain joins TRBV5-1 and TRBJ1-1; D is possibly TRBD1 (6 bases). Trimming removed 4 bases at V and 3 bases at J, with 13 bases between. CDR3 size: 14 residues. Germline CDR1 SGHRS, CDR2 YFSETQ. The CDR3 sequence: CASSRQEPDTEAFF. In DNA, the CDR3 is TGCGCCAGCAGCCGACAGGAACCGGACACTGAAGCTTTCTTT.

This clonotype has a handful of counts. The chain links TRBV7-9 to TRBJ2-5, with 7 bases matching TRBD1. The CDR3 totals 13 residues. V was pared by 6 bases and J by 3 bases, with 4 bases of the junction left unmatched. Germline V gene sequence: CDR1 SEHNR, CDR2 FQNEAQ (reference sequence). CDR3 protein: CASRKTGEETQYF. The CDR3 DNA reads TGTGCCAGCAGAAAAACAGGGGAAGAGACCCAGTACTTC. The full variable domain, its missing parts supplied by reference TRBV7-9 and TRBJ2-5, is DTGVSQNPRHKITKRGQNVTFRCDPISEHNRLYWYRQTLGQGPEFLTYFQNEAQLEKSRLLSDRFSAERPKGSFSTLEIQRTEQGDSAMYLCASRKTGEETQYFGPGTRLLVL.

V and J are TRBV12-3 or TRBV12-4 and TRBJ2-1; D possibly corresponds to TRBD2 (5 bases). The CDR3 has 14 amino acids. V dropped 6 bases and J dropped 2 bases, with 11 bases sitting between them. CDR3 sequence reads: CASSPTTTYNEQFF. The CDR3 nucleotides are TGTGCCAGCAGCCCGACTACTACCTACAATGAGCAGTTCTTC.

This chain links TRBV7-8 with TRBJ1-1; D uncertain. CDR3 length: 15 residues. Trimming left V 0 bases short and J 3 bases short, with 11 bases between. Germline CDR1 SGHVS, CDR2 FQNEAQ. CDR3 nucleotides: TGTGCCAGCAGCTTAGCGTCCCATGGGGACACTGAAGCTTTCTTT. It specifies CASSLASHGDTEAFF. The full variable domain, in which reference TRBV7-8 and TRBJ1-1 provide the parts outside the CDR3, is GAGVSQSPRYKVAKRGQDVALRCDPISGHVSLFWYQQALGQGPEFLTYFQNEAQLDKSGLPSDRFFAERPEGSVSTLKIQRTQQEDSAVYLCASSLASHGDTEAFFGQGTRLTVV.

This clonotype was counted between two and nine times. The chain has TRBV28 and TRBJ2-2; D ambiguous. The V end lost 7 bases, the J end lost 1 base, and 4 bases lay between the germline ends. The CDR3 extends over 12 amino acids. Germline CDR1 reads MDHEN; CDR2 reads SYDVKM. CDR3 amino acids: CASTRNTGELFF. The CDR3 DNA follows: TGTGCCAGCACCCGGAACACCGGGGAGCTGTTTTTT.

The rearrangement links TRBV20-1 to TRBJ2-3; perhaps TRBD1 as D (6 bases). Trimming took off 6 bases at V and 0 bases at J, with 13 bases between the two ends. Germline V CDR1 and CDR2: DFQATT, SNEGSKA (reference sequence). This CDR3 spans 14 amino acids. CDR3 protein: CSAKLGASTDTQYF. For the CDR3, the DNA is TGCAGTGCAAAGTTGGGGGCTAGCACAGATACGCAGTATTTT.

Points on this clonotype: This is likely a read error, given that the CDR3 carries no conserved phenylalanine or tryptophan at its end. Because the CDR3's place on the DNA is in doubt, the DNA is left out and the CDR3 is given as listed by TCRdb. The chain links TRBV7-4 to TRBJ2-5. In germline, CDR1 is SGHVT, CDR2 SQSDAQ. The CDR3 sequence runs 8 residues, both termini included. CDR3: CASSVVVV.

The chain combines TRBV20-1 with TRBJ2-1, with 16 positions matching TRBD2. The CDR3 runs 15 residues. J gave up 15 bases and V 0 bases, and 8 bases lay outside the gene matches. The V gene's germline CDR1 is DFQATT and CDR2 SNEGSKA (reference sequence). In nucleotides, the CDR3 is TGCAGTGCTAGAGATTCGGGACTAGCGGGAGGGCCACCGTTCTTC. Translated: CSARDSGLAGGPPFF.

The rearrangement joins TRBV20-1 to TRBJ2-7; D is tentatively TRBD1 or TRBD2 (6 bases each). CDR3 size: 13 residues. V gave up 6 bases and J gave up 2 bases, with 14 bases separating them. The germline gives CDR1 DFQATT, CDR2 SNEGSKA (reference sequence). The CDR3 sequence is CSARDMPTYEQYF. As DNA, the CDR3 is TGCAGTGCGCGGGACATGCCAACCTACGAGCAGTACTTC.

In its sample, this clonotype was seen a few times. The DNA for the CDR3 is TGTGCCAGCAGTTTAAGCCGGATAGAAGAGACCCAGTACTTC. It encodes CASSLSRIEETQYF. V usage is TRBV28 and J usage is TRBJ2-5; no definite D call. CDR3 length: 14 amino acids. CDR1 and CDR2 from the germline V gene are MDHEN and SYDVKM. V lost 2 bases and J lost 3, with 10 bases in between. Supplemented by reference TRBV28 and TRBJ2-5, the full variable domain reads DVKVTQSSRYLVKRTGEKVFLECVQDMDHENMFWYRQDPGLGLRLIYFSYDVKMKEKGDIPEGYSVSREKKERFSLILESASTNQTSMYLCASSLSRIEETQYFGPGTRLLVL.

The gene calls are TRBV20-1 and TRBJ2-5, with 10 nucleotides matching TRBD2. V gave up 2 bases and J gave up 5 bases; unmatched junction bases: 5. CDR1 and CDR2 (germline): DFQATT, SNEGSKA (reference sequence). The CDR3 totals 14 residues. This CDR3 is CSARFPSGSETQYF. DNA for the CDR3: TGCAGTGCTAGATTCCCTAGCGGGAGTGAGACCCAGTACTTC.

V usage is TRBV5-1 and J usage is TRBJ2-5; a weak D match, TRBD1 (6 bases). Germline V gene lookup returns CDR1 SGHRS and CDR2 YFSETQ. The V end was cut by 4 bases, the J end by 4 bases, with 17 bases between. The CDR3 contains 15 residues. DNA for the CDR3: TGCGCCAGCAGCCAGTCAACAGGGAGCGGAGAGACCCAGTACTTC. Translated: CASSQSTGSGETQYF.

The chain links TRBV20-1 to TRBJ2-3, with D tentatively TRBD1 (5 bases). Germline V gives CDR1 DFQATT, CDR2 SNEGSKA (reference sequence). This CDR3 is 17 amino acids long. Trimming pared 2 bases from V and 0 bases from J, leaving 18 bases between. CDR3 protein: CSARLRRASISTDTQYF. CDR3 bases: TGCAGTGCTAGACTGCGCAGGGCATCGATTAGCACAGATACGCAGTATTTT.

The chain is built from TRBV28 and TRBJ2-3; a weak D match, TRBD2 (5 bases). This CDR3 comprises 16 residues. Trimming took off 2 bases at V and 3 bases at J, with 15 bases between the two ends. CDR1 and CDR2 from the germline V gene are MDHEN and SYDVKM. The CDR3 spells CASSLKRWERTDTQYF. The CDR3 region has the DNA TGTGCCAGCAGTTTAAAAAGGTGGGAGAGAACAGATACGCAGTATTTT.

This clonotype has a handful of counts. V and J are TRBV29-1 and TRBJ2-3, with 10 nucleotides matching TRBD2. CDR1 SQVTM and CDR2 ANQGSEA come from the germline V gene. J lost 4 bases, V lost 7 bases, and 8 bases had no gene match. The CDR3 covers 14 residues. The CDR3 spells CSGHSGRAADTQYF. The CDR3 DNA follows: TGCAGCGGTCACAGCGGGAGGGCCGCAGATACGCAGTATTTT.

V is TRBV9 and J is TRBJ2-1; D is uncertain. Germline V gene lookup returns CDR1 SGDLS and CDR2 YYNGEE. Trimming left V 2 bases short and J 9 bases short, with 9 bases between. The CDR3 has 12 residues. The CDR3: CASSVNGVEQFF. In nucleotides, the CDR3 is TGTGCCAGCAGCGTTAATGGGGTTGAGCAGTTCTTC.